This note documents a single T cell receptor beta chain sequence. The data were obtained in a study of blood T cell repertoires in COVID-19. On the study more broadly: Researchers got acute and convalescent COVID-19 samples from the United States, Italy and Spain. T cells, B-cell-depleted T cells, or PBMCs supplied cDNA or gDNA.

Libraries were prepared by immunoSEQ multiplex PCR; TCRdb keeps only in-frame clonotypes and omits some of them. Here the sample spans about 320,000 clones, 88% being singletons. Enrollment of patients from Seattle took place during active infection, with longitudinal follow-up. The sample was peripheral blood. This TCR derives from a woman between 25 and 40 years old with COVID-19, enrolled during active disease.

DNA of the CDR3: TGTGCCAGCAGCTCTAGGATTACCGGGGAGCTGTTTTTT. Translated, it gives CASSSRITGELFF. The chain couples TRBV9 to TRBJ2-2; D gene ambiguous. Germline-derived CDR1 and CDR2 are SGDLS and YYNGEE. The length of the CDR3 is 13 residues. Trimming cost V 4 bases and J 5 bases, with 9 bases left between them. The entire variable domain, with the rest obtained from reference TRBV9 and TRBJ2-2, is as follows: DSGVTQTPKHLITATGQRVTLRCSPRSGDLSVYWYQQSLDQGLQFLIQYYNGEERAKGNILERFSAQQFPDLHSELNLSSLELGDSALYFCASSSRITGELFFGEGSRLTVL.